This T cell receptor (beta chain) is drawn from a study of blood T cell repertoires in COVID-19. The germline CDR1 and CDR2 sequences are LNHDA and SQIVND (reference sequence). This CDR3 is built from 14 residues. J gave up 6 bases and V 5 bases, and 9 bases lay outside the gene matches. Assay: immunoSEQ multiplex PCR; the TCRdb copy retains only in-frame clones and omits some. The sample records 50,000 to 65,000 clones, 84% being singletons. The source material was peripheral blood. The V and J genes are TRBV19 and TRBJ1-2; 7 bases fit TRBD1. The TCR originated in a man in his sixties with COVID-19, enrolled during active disease. CDR3 loop: CASSGPGQVHGYTF. The CDR3 region has the DNA TGTGCCAGTAGTGGCCCTGGACAGGTACATGGCTACACCTTC.